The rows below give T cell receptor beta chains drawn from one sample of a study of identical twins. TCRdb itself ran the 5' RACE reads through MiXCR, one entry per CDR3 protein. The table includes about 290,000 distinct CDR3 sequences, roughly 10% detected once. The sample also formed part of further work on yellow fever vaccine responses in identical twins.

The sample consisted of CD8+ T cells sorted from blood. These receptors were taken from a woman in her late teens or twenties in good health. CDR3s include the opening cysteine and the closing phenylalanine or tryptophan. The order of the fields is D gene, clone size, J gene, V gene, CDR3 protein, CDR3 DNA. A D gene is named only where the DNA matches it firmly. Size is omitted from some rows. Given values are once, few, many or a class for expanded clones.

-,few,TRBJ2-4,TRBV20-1,CSARGRGFHGGRAKNIQYF,TGCAGTGCTAGAGGCAGGGGCTTCCACGGGGGGAGGGCCAAAAACATTCAGTACTTC
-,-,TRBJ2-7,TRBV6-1,CASSEFSPGPYEQYF,TGTGCCAGCAGTGAGTTCTCTCCCGGGCCCTACGAGCAGTACTTC
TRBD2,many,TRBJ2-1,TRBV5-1,CASSLASGRAVEQFF,TGCGCCAGCAGCTTGGCTAGCGGGAGGGCCGTTGAGCAGTTCTTC
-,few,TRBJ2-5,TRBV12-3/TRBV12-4,CASTSSSFQETQYF,TGTGCCAGCACCAGTTCGTCCTTCCAAGAGACCCAGTACTTC
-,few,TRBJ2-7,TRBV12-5,CASGLRTVCYEQYF,TGTGCTAGTGGTTTGAGGACGGTCTGCTACGAGCAGTACTTC
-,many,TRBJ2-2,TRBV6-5,CASSYGPGTGELFF,TGTGCCAGCAGTTATGGGCCGGGCACCGGGGAGCTGTTTTTT
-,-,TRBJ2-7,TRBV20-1,CSARDGSGYEQYF,TGCAGTGCTAGAGACGGGAGTGGTTACGAGCAGTACTTC
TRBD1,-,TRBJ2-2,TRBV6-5,CASSNRDRVDTGELFF,TGTGCCAGCAGTAACCGGGACAGGGTAGATACCGGGGAGCTGTTTTTT
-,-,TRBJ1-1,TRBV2,CASSEAGLATEAFF,TGTGCCAGCAGTGAGGCGGGGCTGGCCACTGAAGCTTTCTTT
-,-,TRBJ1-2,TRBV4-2,CASSPETTANYGYTF,TGTGCCAGCAGCCCAGAGACAACAGCTAACTATGGCTACACCTTC
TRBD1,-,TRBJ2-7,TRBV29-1,CSVQGAKNEQYF,TGCAGCGTACAGGGGGCGAAGAACGAGCAGTACTTC
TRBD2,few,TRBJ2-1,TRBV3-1,CASSNRTSGSNEQFF,TGTGCCAGCAGCAATCGGACTAGCGGGAGTAATGAGCAGTTCTTC
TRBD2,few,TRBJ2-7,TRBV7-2,CASSPGGGASYEQYF,TGTGCCAGCAGCCCGGGGGGAGGGGCAAGCTACGAGCAGTACTTC
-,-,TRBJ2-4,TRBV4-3,CASSLGTGAKNIQYF,TGCGCCAGCAGCCTGGGAACCGGGGCCAAAAACATTCAGTACTTC
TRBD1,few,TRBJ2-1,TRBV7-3,CASSSGTGNPSYNEQFF,TGTGCCAGCAGCTCCGGGACAGGTAACCCTTCCTACAATGAGCAGTTCTTC
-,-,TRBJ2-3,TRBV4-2,CASSQEGGAGADTQYF,TGTGCCAGCAGCCAAGAGGGCGGGGCTGGCGCAGATACGCAGTATTTT
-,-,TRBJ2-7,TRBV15,CATSSRDGSYEQYF,TGTGCCACCAGCAGCAGGGACGGATCCTACGAGCAGTACTTC
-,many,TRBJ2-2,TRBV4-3,CASSQRFGGELFF,TGCGCCAGCAGCCAGCGATTCGGGGGGGAGCTGTTTTTT
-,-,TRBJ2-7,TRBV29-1,CSVSTLSPTFSYEQYF,TGCAGCGTATCTACCTTATCGCCGACATTCTCCTACGAGCAGTACTTC
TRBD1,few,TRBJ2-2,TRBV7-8,CASSLAFYATGDTGELFF,TGTGCCAGCAGCTTAGCATTTTACGCGACAGGGGACACCGGGGAGCTGTTTTTT
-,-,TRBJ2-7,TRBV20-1,CSARSGAEQYF,TGCAGTGCTAGATCTGGCGCCGAGCAGTACTTC
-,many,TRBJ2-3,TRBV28,CASSSQFIPRGDTQYF,TGTGCCAGCAGTTCCCAGTTTATCCCCAGGGGAGATACGCAGTATTTT
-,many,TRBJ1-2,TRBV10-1,CASSVATSFGYTF,TGCGCCAGCAGTGTAGCGACCTCCTTCGGCTACACCTTC
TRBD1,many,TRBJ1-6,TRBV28,CASTFSQGVASSYNSPLHF,TGTGCCAGCACCTTCTCCCAGGGGGTGGCCAGCTCCTATAATTCACCCCTCCACTTT
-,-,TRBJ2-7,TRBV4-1,CASSQETGSSYEQYF,TGCGCCAGCAGCCAAGAAACGGGCAGCTCCTACGAGCAGTACTTC
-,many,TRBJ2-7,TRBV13,CASSLGRRAYEQYF,TGTGCCAGCAGCTTAGGCAGGAGGGCCTACGAGCAGTACTTC
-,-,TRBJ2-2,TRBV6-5,CASSYGTGTGELFF,TGTGCCAGCAGTTACGGGACGGGGACCGGGGAGCTGTTTTTT
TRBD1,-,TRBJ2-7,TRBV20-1,CSAEPRDRGHEQYF,TGCAGTGCCGAACCCCGGGACAGGGGCCACGAGCAGTACTTC
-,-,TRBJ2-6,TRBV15,CATSREGASSGANVLTF,TGTGCCACCAGCAGAGAAGGCGCGAGCTCTGGGGCCAACGTCCTGACTTTC
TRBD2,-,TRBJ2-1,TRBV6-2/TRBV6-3,CASILFGGANEQFF,TGTGCCAGCATCTTGTTCGGGGGGGCTAATGAGCAGTTCTTC
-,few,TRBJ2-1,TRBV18,CASSPWLRDNEQFF,TGTGCCAGCTCACCATGGCTTAGGGACAATGAGCAGTTCTTC
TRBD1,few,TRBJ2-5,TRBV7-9,CASSLAWQGEGNSEKYF,TGTGCCAGCAGCTTAGCGTGGCAGGGGGAAGGAAACAGCGAAAAGTACTTC
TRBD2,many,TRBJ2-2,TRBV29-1,CSVVASGGLNTGELFF,TGCAGCGTTGTCGCTAGCGGGGGCCTTAACACCGGGGAGCTGTTTTTT
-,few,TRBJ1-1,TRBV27,CASSLNMGNTEAFF,TGTGCCAGCAGTTTAAACATGGGGAACACTGAAGCTTTCTTT
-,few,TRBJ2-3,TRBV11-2,CASSLGPPGTDTQYF,TGTGCCAGCAGCTTAGGCCCTCCGGGCACAGATACGCAGTATTTT
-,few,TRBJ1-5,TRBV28,CASSLPVSDSNQPQHF,TGTGCCAGCAGTTTACCCGTCAGCGATAGCAATCAGCCCCAGCATTTT
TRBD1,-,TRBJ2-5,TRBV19,CASSIGTGQQETQYF,TGTGCCAGTAGTATAGGGACGGGACAGCAAGAGACCCAGTACTTC
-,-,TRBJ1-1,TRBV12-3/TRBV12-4,CASSLSVGLITEAFF,TGTGCCAGCAGTTTAAGTGTGGGCTTAATCACTGAAGCTTTCTTT
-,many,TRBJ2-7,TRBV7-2,CASSLEAGSYEQYF,TGTGCCAGCAGCTTAGAGGCAGGATCCTACGAGCAGTACTTC
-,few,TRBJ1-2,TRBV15,CATSRDKIGGNDEGYTF,TGTGCCACCAGCAGAGATAAGATCGGGGGGAATGATGAAGGCTACACCTTC
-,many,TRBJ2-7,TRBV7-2,CASSLDYGQRAYEQYF,TGTGCCAGCAGCTTAGATTATGGCCAGCGCGCCTACGAGCAGTACTTC
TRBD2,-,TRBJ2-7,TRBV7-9,CASSPGASGIYEQYF,TGTGCCAGCAGCCCCGGGGCTAGCGGGATTTACGAGCAGTACTTC
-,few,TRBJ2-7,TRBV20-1,CSASILVSRTNPYEQYF,TGCAGTGCTAGCATCCTGGTATCCAGGACAAACCCCTACGAGCAGTACTTC
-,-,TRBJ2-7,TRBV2,CASSEGGGGEQYF,TGTGCCAGCAGTGAAGGTGGGGGCGGCGAGCAGTACTTC
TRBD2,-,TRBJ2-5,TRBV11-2,CARSPIREDQETQYF,TGTGCCAGAAGCCCCATCCGGGAGGACCAAGAGACCCAGTACTTC
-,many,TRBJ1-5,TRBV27,CASTDTIGGQPQHF,TGTGCCAGCACGGACACTATCGGAGGGCAGCCCCAGCATTTT
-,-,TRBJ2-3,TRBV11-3,CASSSGRDTQYF,TGTGCCAGCAGCTCAGGACGTGATACGCAGTATTTT
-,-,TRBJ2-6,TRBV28,CASTGNAGANVLTF,TGTGCCAGCACAGGGAACGCTGGGGCCAACGTCCTGACTTTC
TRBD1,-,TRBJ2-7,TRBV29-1,CSVEDRSYEQYF,TGCAGCGTTGAGGACAGGTCCTACGAGCAGTACTTC
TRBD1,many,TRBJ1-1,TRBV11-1,CASSPSVGPTGGESEAFF,TGTGCCAGCAGCCCGAGTGTTGGGCCGACAGGGGGCGAATCTGAAGCTTTCTTT
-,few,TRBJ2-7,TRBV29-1,CSVESGRYEQYF,TGCAGCGTTGAATCCGGTCGCTACGAGCAGTACTTC
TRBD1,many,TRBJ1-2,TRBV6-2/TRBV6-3,CASTSTGIDYGYTF,TGTGCCAGCACCTCGACAGGGATAGACTATGGCTACACCTTC
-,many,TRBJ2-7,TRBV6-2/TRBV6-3,CASSSGTDMTTIYEQYF,TGTGCCAGCAGTTCCGGGACGGACATGACGACCATCTACGAGCAGTACTTC
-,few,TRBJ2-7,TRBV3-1,CASSQVNREYEQYF,TGTGCCAGCAGCCAAGTAAACAGGGAGTACGAGCAGTACTTC
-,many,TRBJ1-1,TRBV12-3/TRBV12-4,CASSFGAAMNTEAFF,TGTGCCAGCAGTTTTGGGGCAGCCATGAACACTGAAGCTTTCTTT
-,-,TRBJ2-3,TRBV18,CASSGRLDTQYF,TGTGCCAGCTCAGGTCGTTTAGATACGCAGTATTTT
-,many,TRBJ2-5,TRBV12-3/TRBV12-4,CATKTGHQETQYF,TGTGCCACCAAGACAGGCCACCAAGAGACCCAGTACTTC
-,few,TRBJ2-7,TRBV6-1,CASKPHGTYEQYF,TGTGCCAGCAAGCCTCACGGCACCTACGAGCAGTACTTC
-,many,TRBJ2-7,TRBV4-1,CASSQVGNYEQYF,TGCGCCAGCAGCCAAGTAGGAAACTACGAGCAGTACTTC